Reported below is one T cell receptor (beta chain). The antigen is unknown. This sample was taken from a study of blood T cell dynamics during melanoma immunotherapy. Broader study findings: Unlike progressors, later disease-control patients had W3 repertoires gaining clonality or diversity.

The CDR3 covers 16 residues. In germline, CDR1 is SGHTA, CDR2 FQGNSA. V lost 5 bases to trimming and J lost 7 bases, with 21 bases between them. The time point is: pre-treatment baseline. Repertoires were generated with immunoSEQ multiplex PCR, while TCRdb's copy carries only in-frame clones and drops some. The table has roughly 23,000 clones, under 90% seen once. This sequence originates from a human donor with melanoma. The sample in question was blood, obtained from a patient treated with checkpoint blockade. The chain recombines TRBV7-2 with TRBJ2-1, with a tentative D call TRBD1 (8 bases). CDR3 residues: CASSPAGGGRRNEQFF. CDR3 DNA: TGTGCCAGCAGCCCGGCAGGGGGCGGGAGAAGGAATGAGCAGTTCTTC.